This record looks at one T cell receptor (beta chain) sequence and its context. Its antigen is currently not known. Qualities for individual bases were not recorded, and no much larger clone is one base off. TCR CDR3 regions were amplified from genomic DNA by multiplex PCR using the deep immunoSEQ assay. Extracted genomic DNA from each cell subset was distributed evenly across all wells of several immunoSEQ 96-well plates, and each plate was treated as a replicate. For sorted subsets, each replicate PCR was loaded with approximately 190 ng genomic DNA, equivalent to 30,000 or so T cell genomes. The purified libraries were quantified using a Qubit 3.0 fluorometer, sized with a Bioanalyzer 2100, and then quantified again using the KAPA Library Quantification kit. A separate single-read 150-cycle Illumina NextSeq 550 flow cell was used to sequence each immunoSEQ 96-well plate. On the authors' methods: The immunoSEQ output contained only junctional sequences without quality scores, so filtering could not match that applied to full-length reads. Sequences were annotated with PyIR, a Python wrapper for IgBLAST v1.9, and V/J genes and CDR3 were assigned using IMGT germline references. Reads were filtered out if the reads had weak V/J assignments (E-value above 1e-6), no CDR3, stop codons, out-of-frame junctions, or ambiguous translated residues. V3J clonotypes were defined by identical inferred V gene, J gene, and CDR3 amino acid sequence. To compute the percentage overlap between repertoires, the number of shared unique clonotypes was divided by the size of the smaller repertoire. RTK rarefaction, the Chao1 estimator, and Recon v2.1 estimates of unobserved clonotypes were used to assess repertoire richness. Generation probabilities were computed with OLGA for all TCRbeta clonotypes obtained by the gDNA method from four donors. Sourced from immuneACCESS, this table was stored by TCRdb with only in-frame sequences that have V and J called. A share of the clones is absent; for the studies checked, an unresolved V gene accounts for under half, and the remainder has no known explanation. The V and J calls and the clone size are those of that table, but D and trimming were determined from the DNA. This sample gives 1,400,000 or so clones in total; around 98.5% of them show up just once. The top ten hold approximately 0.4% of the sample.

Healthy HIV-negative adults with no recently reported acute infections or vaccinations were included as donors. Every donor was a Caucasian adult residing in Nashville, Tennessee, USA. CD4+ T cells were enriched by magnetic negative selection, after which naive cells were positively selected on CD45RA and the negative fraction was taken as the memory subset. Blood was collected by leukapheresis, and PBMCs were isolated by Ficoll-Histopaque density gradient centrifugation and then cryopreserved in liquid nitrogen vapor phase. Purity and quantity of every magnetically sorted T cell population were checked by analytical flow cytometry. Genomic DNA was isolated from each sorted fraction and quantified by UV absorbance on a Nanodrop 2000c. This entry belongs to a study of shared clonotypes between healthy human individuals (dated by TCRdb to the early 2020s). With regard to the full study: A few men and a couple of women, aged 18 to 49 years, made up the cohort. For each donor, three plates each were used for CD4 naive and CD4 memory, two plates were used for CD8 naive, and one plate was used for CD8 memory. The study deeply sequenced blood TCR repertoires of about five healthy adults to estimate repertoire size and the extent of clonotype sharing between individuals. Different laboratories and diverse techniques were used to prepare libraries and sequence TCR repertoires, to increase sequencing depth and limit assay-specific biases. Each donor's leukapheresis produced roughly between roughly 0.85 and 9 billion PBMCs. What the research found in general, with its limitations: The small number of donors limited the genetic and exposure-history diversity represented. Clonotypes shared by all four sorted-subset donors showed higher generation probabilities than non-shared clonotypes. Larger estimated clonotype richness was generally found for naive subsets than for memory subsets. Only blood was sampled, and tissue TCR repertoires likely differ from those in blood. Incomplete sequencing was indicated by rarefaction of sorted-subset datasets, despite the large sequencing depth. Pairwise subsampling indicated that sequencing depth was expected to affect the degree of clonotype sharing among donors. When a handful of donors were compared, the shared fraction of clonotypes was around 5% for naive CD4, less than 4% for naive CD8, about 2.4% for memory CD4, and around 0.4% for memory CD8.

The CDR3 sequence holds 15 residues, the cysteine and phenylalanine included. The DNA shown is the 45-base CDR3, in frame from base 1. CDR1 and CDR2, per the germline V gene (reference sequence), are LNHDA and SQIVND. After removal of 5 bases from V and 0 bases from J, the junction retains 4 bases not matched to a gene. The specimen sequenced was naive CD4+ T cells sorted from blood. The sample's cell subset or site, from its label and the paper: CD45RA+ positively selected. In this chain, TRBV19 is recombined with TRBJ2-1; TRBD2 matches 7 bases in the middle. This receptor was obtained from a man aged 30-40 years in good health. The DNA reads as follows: TGTGCCAGTAGTCCCCGACTAGCCTCCTACAATGAGCAGTTCTTC. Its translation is CASSPRLASYNEQFF.